These 10 T cell receptor beta chains originate from one sample sequenced in a study of cytomegalovirus exposure and HLA in healthy donors. PCR amplification relied on 60 Vbeta primers (plus 13 Jbeta primers). Libraries were prepared by immunoSEQ multiplex PCR; TCRdb keeps only in-frame clonotypes and omits some of them. Of 130,000 to 150,000 clones detected, about 84% appear once; the ten largest clones hold about 2.5%. Sequencing was performed on PBMCs. These receptors all come from a woman between 18 and 29 years old in good health and CMV-seropositive.

A single count supports this clone. The chain employs TRBV7-9 and TRBJ1-6; D unresolved. This CDR3 is 12 amino acids long. The germline gives CDR1 SEHNR, CDR2 FQNEAQ (reference sequence). Trimming removed 3 bases from V and 13 bases from J, with 10 bases in between. CDR3 in DNA: TGTGCCAGCAGCTTTCCGAGGGCGCCCCTCCACTTT. This sequence encodes CASSFPRAPLHF.

The chain has TRBV19 and TRBJ2-7, with a weak D call TRBD1 (5 bases). The CDR3 contains 15 residues. Deletions cut 4 bases from V and 0 bases from J, with 13 bases between. The germline V gene has CDR1 LNHDA and CDR2 SQIVND (reference sequence). The CDR3 here is CASSKIGVSSYEQYF. CDR3 coding DNA: TGTGCCAGTAGTAAAATAGGGGTAAGCTCCTACGAGCAGTACTTC. Supplemented by reference TRBV19 and TRBJ2-7, the full variable domain reads DGGITQSPKYLFRKEGQNVTLSCEQNLNHDAMYWYRQDPGQGLRLIYYSQIVNDFQKGDIAEGYSVSREKKESFPLTVTSAQKNPTAFYLCASSKIGVSSYEQYFGPGTRLTVT.

V and J are TRBV10-2 and TRBJ2-5; 14 bases line up with TRBD2. J gave up 5 bases and V 7 bases, and 6 bases lay outside the gene matches. The CDR3 is 15 residues long. Germline V gene sequence: CDR1 WSHSY, CDR2 SAAADI. The CDR3 is CASKGLAGGMETQYF. CDR3 nucleotide sequence: TGCGCCAGCAAAGGACTAGCGGGGGGCATGGAGACCCAGTACTTC.

This clone was seen just once. The rearrangement joins TRBV6-1 to TRBJ2-7, with 9 bases matching TRBD1. CDR3 length: 15 amino acids. Germline CDR1 reads MNHNS; CDR2 reads SASEGT. V lost 1 base, J lost 2 bases, and 3 bases stayed unmatched. In nucleotides, the CDR3 is TGTGCCAGCAGTGAAGAGGACAGGGGTCCCTACGAGCAGTACTTC. This codes for CASSEEDRGPYEQYF.

This chain links TRBV6-7 with TRBJ1-1, with a tentative D call TRBD1 (6 bases). TRBV6-7 belongs to the ORF category, with a function that is uncertain. Trimming removed 0 bases at V and 2 bases at J, with 10 bases between. This CDR3 spans 15 amino acids. CDR3 DNA sequence: TGTGCCAGCAGTTACTCGAAACAGGGTAACACTGAAGCTTTCTTT. Encoded protein: CASSYSKQGNTEAFF.

This CDR3 reads CASSYTGGRNTEAFF. CDR3 bases: TGTGCCAGCAGTTACACAGGGGGTAGGAACACTGAAGCTTTCTTT. The chain recombines TRBV6-6 with TRBJ1-1; the match to TRBD1 covers 8 bases. The junction had 3 bases not matched to a gene; V was cut back by 2 bases and J by 1 base. The CDR3 covers 15 residues. Germline CDR1 MNHNY, CDR2 SVGAGI (reference sequence).

The chain employs TRBV7-8 and TRBJ1-1; TRBD1 might be the D (6 bases). Germline loops: CDR1 SGHVS, CDR2 FQNEAQ. The germline V and J ends were trimmed by 5 bases and 3 bases, with 22 bases remaining between them. The CDR3 consists of 17 residues. CDR3 sequence: CASSQYQGNLGDTEAFF. CDR3 DNA sequence: TGTGCCAGCAGCCAATATCAGGGGAACCTGGGGGACACTGAAGCTTTCTTT.

This chain connects TRBV18 to TRBJ2-7; weak D call: TRBD1 (6 bases). The length of the CDR3 is 14 residues. The V gene's germline CDR1 is KGHSH and CDR2 LQKENI. Trimming pared 3 bases from V and 3 bases from J, leaving 12 bases between. Written as DNA, the CDR3 is TGTGCCAGCTCACCTTCCGGACAGAACTACGAGCAGTACTTC. Protein sequence: CASSPSGQNYEQYF.

This clone was seen a handful of times. The rearrangement joins TRBV6-5 to TRBJ1-2, with 7 bases matching TRBD1. Trimming removed 5 bases from V and 6 bases from J; junction bases left unmatched: 6. The CDR3 extends over 13 amino acids. Germline CDR1 reads MNHEY; CDR2 reads SVGAGI. The CDR3 reads CASSRTTGNGYTF. The CDR3 DNA reads as TGTGCCAGCAGTCGGACGACAGGGAATGGCTACACCTTC.

This clone was seen a handful of times. The rearrangement uses TRBV7-2 and TRBJ2-6; 8 bases align to TRBD1. J lost 0 bases, V lost 4 bases, and 8 bases had no gene match. Per germline, CDR1 SGHTA and CDR2 FQGNSA. The CDR3 is 18 residues long. The CDR3: CASSSPDRGSSGANVLTF. CDR3 DNA: TGTGCCAGCAGCTCCCCCGACAGGGGAAGCTCTGGGGCCAACGTCCTGACTTTC.